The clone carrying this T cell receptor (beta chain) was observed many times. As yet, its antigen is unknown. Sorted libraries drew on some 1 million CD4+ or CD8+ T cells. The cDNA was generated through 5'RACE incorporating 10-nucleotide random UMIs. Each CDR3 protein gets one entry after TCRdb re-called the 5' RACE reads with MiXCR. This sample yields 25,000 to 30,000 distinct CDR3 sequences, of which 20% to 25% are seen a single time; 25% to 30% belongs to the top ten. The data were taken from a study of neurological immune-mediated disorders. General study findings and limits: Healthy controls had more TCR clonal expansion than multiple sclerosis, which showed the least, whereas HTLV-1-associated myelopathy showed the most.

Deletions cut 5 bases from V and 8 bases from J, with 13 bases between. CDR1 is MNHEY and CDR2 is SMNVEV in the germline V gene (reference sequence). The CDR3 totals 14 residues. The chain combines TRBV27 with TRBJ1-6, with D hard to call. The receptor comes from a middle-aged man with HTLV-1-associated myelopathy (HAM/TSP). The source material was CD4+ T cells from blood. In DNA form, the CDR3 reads TGTGCCAGCAGTGACGTGGGCCGGGATTCACCCCTCCACTTT. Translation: CASSDVGRDSPLHF.